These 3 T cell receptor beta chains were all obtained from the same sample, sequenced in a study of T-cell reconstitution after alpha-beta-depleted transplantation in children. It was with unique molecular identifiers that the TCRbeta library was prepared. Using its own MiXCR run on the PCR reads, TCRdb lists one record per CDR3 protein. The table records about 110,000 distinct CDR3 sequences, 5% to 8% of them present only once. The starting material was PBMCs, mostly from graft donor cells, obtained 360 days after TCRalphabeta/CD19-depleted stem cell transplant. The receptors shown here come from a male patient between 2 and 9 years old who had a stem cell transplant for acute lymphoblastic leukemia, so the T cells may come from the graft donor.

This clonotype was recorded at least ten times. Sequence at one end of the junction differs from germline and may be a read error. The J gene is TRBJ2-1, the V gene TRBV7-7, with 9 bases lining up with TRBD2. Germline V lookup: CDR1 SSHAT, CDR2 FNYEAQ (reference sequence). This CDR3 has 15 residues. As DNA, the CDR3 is TGTGCTAGCAGCCAGGGTCTAGCGGGATGGAATGAGCAGTTCTTC. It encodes CASSQGLAGWNEQFF.

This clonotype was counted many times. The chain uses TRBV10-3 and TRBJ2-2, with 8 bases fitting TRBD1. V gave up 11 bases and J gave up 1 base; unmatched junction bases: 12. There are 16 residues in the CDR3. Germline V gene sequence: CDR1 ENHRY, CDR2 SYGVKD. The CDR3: CAADRQGKVNTGELFF. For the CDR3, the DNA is TGTGCCGCCGATAGACAGGGGAAAGTGAACACCGGGGAGCTGTTTTTT.

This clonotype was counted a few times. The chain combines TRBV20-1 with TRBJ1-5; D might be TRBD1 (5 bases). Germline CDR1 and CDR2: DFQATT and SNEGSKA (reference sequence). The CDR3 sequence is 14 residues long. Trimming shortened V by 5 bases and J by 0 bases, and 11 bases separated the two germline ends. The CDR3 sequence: CSAPDSNSNQPQHF. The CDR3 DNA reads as TGCAGTGCTCCAGACAGTAATAGCAATCAGCCCCAGCATTTT.